Sequencing of this TCR beta chain was carried out in a study of T cell changes during pregnancy in multiple sclerosis. The germline V gene encodes CDR1 MNHNS and CDR2 SASEGT. The ends lost 2 bases at V and 10 bases at J; junction bases unmatched: 10. This CDR3 is built from 16 residues. This clone was observed at least ten times. Only in-frame clones appear in the TCRdb table, and some are missing; sequencing was by immunoSEQ multiplex PCR. The data hold roughly 41,000 clones, with roughly 91% observed a single time. Sample: CD8+ T cells from peripheral blood mononuclear cells, taken in the third trimester of pregnancy. The rearrangement links TRBV6-1 to TRBJ1-6, with 8 nucleotides matching TRBD1. The receptor comes from a female donor with multiple sclerosis, enrolled in a pregnancy study. CDR3 DNA: TGTGCCAGCAGTGAATGGGATGGACAGGGTGAATCACCCCTCCACTTT. It encodes CASSEWDGQGESPLHF.